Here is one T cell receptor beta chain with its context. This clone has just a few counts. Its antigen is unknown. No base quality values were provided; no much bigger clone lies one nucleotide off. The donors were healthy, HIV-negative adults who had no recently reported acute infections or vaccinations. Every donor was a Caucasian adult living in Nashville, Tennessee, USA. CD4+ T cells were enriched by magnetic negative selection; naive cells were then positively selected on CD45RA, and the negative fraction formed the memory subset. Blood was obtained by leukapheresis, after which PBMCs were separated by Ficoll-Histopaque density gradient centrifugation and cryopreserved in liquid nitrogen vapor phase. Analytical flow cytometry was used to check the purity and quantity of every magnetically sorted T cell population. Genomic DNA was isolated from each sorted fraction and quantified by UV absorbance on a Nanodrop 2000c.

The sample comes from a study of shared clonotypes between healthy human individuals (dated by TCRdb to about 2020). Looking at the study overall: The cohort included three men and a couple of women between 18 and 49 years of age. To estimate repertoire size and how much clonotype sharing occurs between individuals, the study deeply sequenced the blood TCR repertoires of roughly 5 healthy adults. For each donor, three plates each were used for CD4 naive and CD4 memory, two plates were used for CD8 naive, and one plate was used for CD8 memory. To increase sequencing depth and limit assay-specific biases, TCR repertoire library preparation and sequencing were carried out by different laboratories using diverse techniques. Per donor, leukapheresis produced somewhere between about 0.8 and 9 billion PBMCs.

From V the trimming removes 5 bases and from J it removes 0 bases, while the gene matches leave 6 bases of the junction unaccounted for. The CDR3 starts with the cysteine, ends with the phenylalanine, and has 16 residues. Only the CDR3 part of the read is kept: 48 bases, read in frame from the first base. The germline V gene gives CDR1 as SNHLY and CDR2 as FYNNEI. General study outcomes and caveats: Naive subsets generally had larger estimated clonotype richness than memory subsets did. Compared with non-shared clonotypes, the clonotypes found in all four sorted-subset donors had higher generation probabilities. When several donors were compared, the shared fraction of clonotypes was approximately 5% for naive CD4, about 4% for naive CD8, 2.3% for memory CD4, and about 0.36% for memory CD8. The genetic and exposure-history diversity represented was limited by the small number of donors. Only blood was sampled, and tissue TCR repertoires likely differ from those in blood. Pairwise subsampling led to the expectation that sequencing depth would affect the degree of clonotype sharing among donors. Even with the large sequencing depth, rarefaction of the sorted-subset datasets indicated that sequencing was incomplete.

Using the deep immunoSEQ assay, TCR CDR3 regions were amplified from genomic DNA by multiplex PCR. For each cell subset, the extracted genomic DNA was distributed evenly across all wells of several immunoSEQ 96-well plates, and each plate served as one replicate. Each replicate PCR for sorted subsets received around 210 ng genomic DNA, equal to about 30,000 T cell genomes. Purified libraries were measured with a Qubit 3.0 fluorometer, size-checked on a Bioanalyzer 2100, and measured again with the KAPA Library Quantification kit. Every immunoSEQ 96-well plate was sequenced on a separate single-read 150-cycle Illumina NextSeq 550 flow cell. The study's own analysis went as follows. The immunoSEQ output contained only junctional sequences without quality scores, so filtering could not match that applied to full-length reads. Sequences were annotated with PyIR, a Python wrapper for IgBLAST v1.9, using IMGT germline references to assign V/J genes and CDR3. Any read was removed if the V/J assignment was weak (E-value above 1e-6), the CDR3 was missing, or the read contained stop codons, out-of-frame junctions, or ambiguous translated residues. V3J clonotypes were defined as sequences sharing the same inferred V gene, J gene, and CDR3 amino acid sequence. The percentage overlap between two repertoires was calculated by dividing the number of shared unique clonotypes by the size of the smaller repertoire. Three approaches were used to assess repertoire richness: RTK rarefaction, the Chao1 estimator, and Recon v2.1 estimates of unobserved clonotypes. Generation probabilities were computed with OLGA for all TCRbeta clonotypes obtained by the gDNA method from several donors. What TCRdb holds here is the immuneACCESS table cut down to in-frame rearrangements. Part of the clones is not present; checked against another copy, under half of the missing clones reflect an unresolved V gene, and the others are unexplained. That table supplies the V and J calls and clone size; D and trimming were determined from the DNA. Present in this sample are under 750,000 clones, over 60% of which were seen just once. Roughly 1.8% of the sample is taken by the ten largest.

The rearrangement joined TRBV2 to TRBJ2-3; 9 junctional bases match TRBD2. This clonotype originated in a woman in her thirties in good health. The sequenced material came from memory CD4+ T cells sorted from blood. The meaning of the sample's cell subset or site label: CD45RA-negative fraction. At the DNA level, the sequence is TGTGCCAGCAGTCGCACGACTAGCGGTAGCACAGATACGCAGTATTTT. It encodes CASSRTTSGSTDTQYF.